A selection of T cell receptor beta chains follows, all from one sample in a study of control samples from healthy donors and cancer patients. Some clones are missing from TCRdb's copy, which holds only in-frame ones; the method was immunoSEQ multiplex PCR. This sample has some 57,000 clones, with 85% to 95% found just once. The sequencing sample was made of blood. These receptors came from a man younger than 45 in good health. CDR3s include the opening cysteine and the closing phenylalanine or tryptophan. D genes are given only for firm matches. Size tells how often a clone was seen (once, few, many) or the class of an expanded clone, and some rows leave it out.

NA 17 NA TRBJ1-6 TRBV21-1 TGTGCCAGCAGCAAAAATTCAAAGAGCTCCTATAATTCACCCCTCCACTTT CASSKNSKSSYNSPLHF
once 13 NA TRBJ2-7 TRBV19 TGTGCCAGTAGTATGGGGGAGTCCTACGAGCAGTACTTC CASSMGESYEQYF
NA 14 NA TRBJ1-4 TRBV7-9 TGTGCCAGCAGCTTAAACAGGGAAAATGAAAAACTGTTTTTT CASSLNRENEKLFF
NA 15 NA TRBJ1-2 TRBV11-2 TGTGCCAGCAGCTCGACACGCCGTTCTGACTATGGCTACACCTTC CASSSTRRSDYGYTF
NA 13 NA TRBJ1-5 TRBV19 TGTGCCAGTAGGTGGGTTAGCAATCAGCCCCAGCATTTT CASRWVSNQPQHF
NA 14 NA TRBJ1-6 TRBV30 TGTGCCTGGATGCGGGACACATATAATTCACCCCTCCACTTT CAWMRDTYNSPLHF
NA 18 TRBD2 TRBJ2-2 TRBV10-3 TGTGCCATCAGTGAGTTCCCCTTAGCGGGAGTTGGCACCGGGGAGCTGTTTTTT CAISEFPLAGVGTGELFF
NA 16 TRBD2 TRBJ2-7 TRBV5-6 TGTGCCAGCATCTCAATGACTAGCGGGTCCCCCTACGAGCAGTACTTC CASISMTSGSPYEQYF
NA 15 NA TRBJ1-1 TRBV3-1/TRBV3-2 TGTGCCAGCAGCCCAATTGGGCTTATGAACACTGAAGCTTTCTTT CASSPIGLMNTEAFF
NA 15 NA TRBJ2-1 TRBV5-1 TGCGCCAGCAGCTTAGCGGGTGGGGTCGCGGGAGAGCAGTTCTTC CASSLAGGVAGEQFF
once 17 TRBD2 TRBJ2-1 TRBV19 TGTGCCAGTAGTATAAGGAGAAGCGGGAGGGCCGGGAATGAGCAGTTCTTC CASSIRRSGRAGNEQFF
NA 14 NA TRBJ1-5 TRBV6-1 TGTGCCAGCAGTGAAGCCAGGGGCAATCAGCCCCAGCATTTT CASSEARGNQPQHF
NA 13 NA TRBJ2-6 TRBV5-4 TGTGCCAGCAGCTTAGTTGGGGCCAACGTCCTGACTTTC CASSLVGANVLTF
NA 14 NA TRBJ2-3 TRBV6-4 TGTGCCAGCAGTGTAGCTAGCCCCTCAGATACGCAGTATTTT CASSVASPSDTQYF
NA 17 TRBD2 TRBJ2-7 TRBV5-1 TGCGCCAGCAGCTTTGGGGGGACTAGCGGGAGTGTTTCGTTTCAGTACTTC CASSFGGTSGSVSFQYF
once 16 TRBD2 TRBJ2-3 TRBV14 TGTGCCAGCAGCCAAGCCCCAGCGGGAGCCGCAGATACGCAGTATTTT CASSQAPAGAADTQYF
NA 14 NA TRBJ1-2 TRBV27 TGTGCCAGCAGTTTAAAAGTTGCGAACTATGGCTACACCTTC CASSLKVANYGYTF
NA 16 TRBD2 TRBJ2-5 TRBV4-2 TGTGCCAGCAGCCAAGATGATAGCGGGAGGGAAAAGACCCAGTACTTC CASSQDDSGREKTQYF
few 19 NA TRBJ1-5 TRBV28 TGTGCCAGCAGTCCTCTTAAGGGGAGCGGGGCCTGGGGCAATCAGCCCCAGCATTTT CASSPLKGSGAWGNQPQHF
NA 15 TRBD2 TRBJ2-2 TRBV9 TGTGCCAGCAGCCCCGGGGGGTCGAACACCGGGGAGCTGTTTTTT CASSPGGSNTGELFF
NA 15 NA TRBJ1-6 TRBV19 TGTGCCAGTAGTCCCCGGGGAGCGAATAATTCACCCCTCCACTTT CASSPRGANNSPLHF
NA 16 TRBD2 TRBJ2-2 TRBV9 TGTGCCAGCAGCGTAGGTGGGAGGGCCGGCGGCGGGGAGCTGTTTTTT CASSVGGRAGGGELFF
NA 19 TRBD2 TRBJ2-3 TRBV5-5 TGTGCCAGCAGCTTGGGCTCCTCCTCGGGACTAGGATACACAGATACGCAGTATTTT CASSLGSSSGLGYTDTQYF
NA 11 NA TRBJ1-1 TRBV10-2 TGCGCCAGCAGTGAGGGCCCTGAAGCTTTCTTT CASSEGPEAFF
NA 14 TRBD2 TRBJ2-7 TRBV5-1 TGCGCCAGCAGCTCCACTAGCGACTCCTACGAGCAGTACTTC CASSSTSDSYEQYF
NA 15 TRBD1 TRBJ1-5 TRBV15 TGTGCCACCAGCACCGACAGGGGTAGCAATCAGCCCCAGCATTTT CATSTDRGSNQPQHF
NA 17 NA TRBJ2-7 TRBV7-8 TGTGCCAGCAGCTTAGATTTGAGGGGGAAAAACTCCTACGAGCAGTACTTC CASSLDLRGKNSYEQYF
NA 15 TRBD1 TRBJ2-7 TRBV6-5 TGTGCCAGCAGTCCGTGGACAGGGGTAGGCGCCGAGCAGTACTTC CASSPWTGVGAEQYF
NA 14 NA TRBJ2-5 TRBV5-4 TGTGCCAGCAGCTTGGCCAACACTCAAGAGACCCAGTACTTC CASSLANTQETQYF
NA 13 NA TRBJ1-1 TRBV6-5 TGTGCCAGCAGTACCAGGGTTAACACTGAAGCTTTCTTT CASSTRVNTEAFF
NA 15 TRBD2 TRBJ2-3 TRBV5-1 TGCGCCAGCAGCTCGACTAGCGGGCCCACAGATACGCAGTATTTT CASSSTSGPTDTQYF
NA 15 NA TRBJ2-1 TRBV7-3 TGTGCCAGCAGCTTAGGGCCGGACGACATCAATGAGCAGTTCTTC CASSLGPDDINEQFF
NA 14 NA TRBJ1-5 TRBV6-5 TGTGCCAGCAGTTATGGGGGATCCGGCCAGCCCCAGCATTTT CASSYGGSGQPQHF
NA 16 TRBD1 TRBJ1-5 TRBV12-5 TGTGCTAGTGGTTTCTTCCCCCCGGGACAGGGGCAGCCCCAGCATTTT CASGFFPPGQGQPQHF
NA 15 TRBD1 TRBJ1-1 TRBV11-2 TGTGCCAGCAGCCCCCAGGGGGGCCGAGGGACTGAAGCTTTCTTT CASSPQGGRGTEAFF
NA 12 NA TRBJ1-1 TRBV28 TGTGCCAGCAGTCTCTTCCTCGGTGAAGCTTTCTTT CASSLFLGEAFF
NA 13 NA TRBJ1-2 TRBV28 TGTGCCAGCAGTTTATGGGGGTACTATGGCTACACCTTC CASSLWGYYGYTF
NA 14 TRBD1 TRBJ1-1 TRBV6-5 TGTGCCAGCAGTTGGGGACAGGGGAACACTGAAGCTTTCTTT CASSWGQGNTEAFF
NA 16 TRBD1 TRBJ2-7 TRBV19 TGTGCCAGCTCTAGGGTCCCGGGACAGGGGCCCGACGAGCAGTACTTC CASSRVPGQGPDEQYF
NA 16 TRBD1 TRBJ2-5 TRBV11-2 TGTGCCAGCAGCTTTACTAACGGACAGGGTAAAGAGACCCAGTACTTC CASSFTNGQGKETQYF
NA 13 NA TRBJ1-4 TRBV4-1 TGCGCCAGCAGCCTGGCGGGTTTTGAAAAACTGTTTTTT CASSLAGFEKLFF
NA 16 TRBD1 TRBJ1-1 TRBV18 TGTGCCAGCTCACCACAGGGGGCCAATTGGAACACTGAAGCTTTCTTT CASSPQGANWNTEAFF
NA 16 TRBD2 TRBJ2-3 TRBV5-1 TGCGCCAGCAGCCTCGGGGGTAGCGGGAGCAGAGATACGCAGTATTTT CASSLGGSGSRDTQYF
NA 13 NA TRBJ1-1 TRBV6-5 TGTGCCAGCAGTTACTTAAAGAACACTGAAGCTTTCTTT CASSYLKNTEAFF
NA 14 TRBD2 TRBJ2-1 TRBV3-1/TRBV3-2 TGTGCCAGCAACAGACTAGCGGGAAGCAATGAGCAGTTCTTC CASNRLAGSNEQFF
NA 15 TRBD1 TRBJ2-7 TRBV6-2/TRBV6-3 TGTGCCAGCAGTTTGCGGACAGGGCCAAATTACGAGCAGTACTTC CASSLRTGPNYEQYF
NA 13 NA TRBJ2-7 TRBV12-3/TRBV12-4 TGTGCCAGCAGTCACCGACAGACCTACGAGCAGTACTTC CASSHRQTYEQYF
NA 15 TRBD2 TRBJ2-7 TRBV6-4 TGTGCCAGCAGTGAGGAGGTAGCGGGATTAAGGGAGCAGTACTTC CASSEEVAGLREQYF
NA 14 TRBD2 TRBJ2-3 TRBV29-1 TGCAGCGCCCGACTAGCGGGAGTAACAGATACGCAGTATTTT CSARLAGVTDTQYF